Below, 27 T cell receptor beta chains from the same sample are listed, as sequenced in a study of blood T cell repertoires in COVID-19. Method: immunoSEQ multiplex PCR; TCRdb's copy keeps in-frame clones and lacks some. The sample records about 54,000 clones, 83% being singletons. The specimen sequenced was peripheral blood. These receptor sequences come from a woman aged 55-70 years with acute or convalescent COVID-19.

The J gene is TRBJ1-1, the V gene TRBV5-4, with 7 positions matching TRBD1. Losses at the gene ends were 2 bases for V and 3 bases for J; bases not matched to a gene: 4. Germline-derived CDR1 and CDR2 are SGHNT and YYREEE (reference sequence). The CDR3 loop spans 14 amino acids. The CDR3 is CASSFDRAYTEAFF. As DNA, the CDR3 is TGTGCCAGCAGCTTCGACAGGGCATACACTGAAGCTTTCTTT.

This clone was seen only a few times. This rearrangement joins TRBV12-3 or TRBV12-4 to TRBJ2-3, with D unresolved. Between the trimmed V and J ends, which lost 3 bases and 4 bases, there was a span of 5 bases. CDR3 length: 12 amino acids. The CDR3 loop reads CASSFFPDTQYF. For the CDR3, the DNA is TGTGCCAGCAGTTTCTTCCCAGATACGCAGTATTTT.

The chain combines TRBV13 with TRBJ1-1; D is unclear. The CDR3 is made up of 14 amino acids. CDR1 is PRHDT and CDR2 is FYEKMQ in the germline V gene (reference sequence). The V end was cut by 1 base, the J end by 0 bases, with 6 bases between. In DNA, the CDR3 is TGTGCCAGCAGCTTAGCCGTGTTGAACACTGAAGCTTTCTTT. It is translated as CASSLAVLNTEAFF.

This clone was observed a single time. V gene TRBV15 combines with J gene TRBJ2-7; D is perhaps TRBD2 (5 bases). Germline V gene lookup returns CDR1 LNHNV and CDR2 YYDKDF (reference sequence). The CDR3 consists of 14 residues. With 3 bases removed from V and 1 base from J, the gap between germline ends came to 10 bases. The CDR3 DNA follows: TGTGCCACCAGCAGGGCCCGCGGGTCCTACGAGCAGTACTTC. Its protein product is CATSRARGSYEQYF.

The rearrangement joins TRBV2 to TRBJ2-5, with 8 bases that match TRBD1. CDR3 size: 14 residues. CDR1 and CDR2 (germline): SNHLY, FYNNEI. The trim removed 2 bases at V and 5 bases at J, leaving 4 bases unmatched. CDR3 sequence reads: CASSEQGAGETQYF. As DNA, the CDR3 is TGTGCCAGCAGTGAACAGGGGGCGGGGGAGACCCAGTACTTC.

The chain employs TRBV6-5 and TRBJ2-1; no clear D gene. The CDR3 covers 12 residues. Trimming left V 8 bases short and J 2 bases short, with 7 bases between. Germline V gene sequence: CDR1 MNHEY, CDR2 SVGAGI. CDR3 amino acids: CASGTTYNEQFF. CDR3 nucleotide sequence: TGTGCCAGCGGCACAACCTACAATGAGCAGTTCTTC.

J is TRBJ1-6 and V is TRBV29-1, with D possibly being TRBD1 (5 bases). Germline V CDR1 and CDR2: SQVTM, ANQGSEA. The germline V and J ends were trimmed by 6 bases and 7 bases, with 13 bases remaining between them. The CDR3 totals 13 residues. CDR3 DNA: TGCAGCGTGGGGGAGGGTGCGAATTCACCCCTCCACTTT. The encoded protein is CSVGEGANSPLHF. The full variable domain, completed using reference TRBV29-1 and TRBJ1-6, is SAVISQKPSRDICQRGTSLTIQCQVDSQVTMMFWYRQQPGQSLTLIATANQGSEATYESGFVIDKFPISRPNLTFSTLTVSNMSPEDSSIYLCSVGEGANSPLHFGNGTRLTVT.

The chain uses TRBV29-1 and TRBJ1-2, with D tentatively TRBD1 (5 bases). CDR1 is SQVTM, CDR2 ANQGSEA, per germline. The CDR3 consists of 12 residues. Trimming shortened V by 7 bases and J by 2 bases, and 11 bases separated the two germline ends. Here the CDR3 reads CSAQTANYGYTF. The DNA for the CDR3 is TGCAGCGCCCAGACAGCCAACTATGGCTACACCTTC.

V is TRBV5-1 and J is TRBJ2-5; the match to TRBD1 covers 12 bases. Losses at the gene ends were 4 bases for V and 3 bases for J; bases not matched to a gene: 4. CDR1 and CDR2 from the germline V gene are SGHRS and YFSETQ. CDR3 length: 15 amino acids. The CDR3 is CASSTGTGGKETQYF. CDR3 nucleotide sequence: TGCGCCAGCAGCACCGGGACAGGGGGCAAAGAGACCCAGTACTTC. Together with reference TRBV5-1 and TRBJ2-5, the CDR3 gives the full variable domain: KAGVTQTPRYLIKTRGQQVTLSCSPISGHRSVSWYQQTPGQGLQFLFEYFSETQRNKGNFPGRFSGRQFSNSRSEMNVSTLELGDSALYLCASSTGTGGKETQYFGPGTRLLVL.

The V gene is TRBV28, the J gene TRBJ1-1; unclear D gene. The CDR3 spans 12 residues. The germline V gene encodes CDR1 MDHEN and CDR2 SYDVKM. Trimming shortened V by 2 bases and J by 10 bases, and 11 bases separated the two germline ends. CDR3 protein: CASSLAREGAFF. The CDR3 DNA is TGTGCCAGCAGTTTAGCGAGGGAGGGAGCTTTCTTT.

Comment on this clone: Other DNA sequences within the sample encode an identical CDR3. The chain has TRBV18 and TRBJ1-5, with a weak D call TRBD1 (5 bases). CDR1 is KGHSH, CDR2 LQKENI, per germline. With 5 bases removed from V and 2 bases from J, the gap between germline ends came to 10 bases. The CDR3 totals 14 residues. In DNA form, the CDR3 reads TGTGCCAGCTCAGCAGGGACTGGCAATCAGCCCCAGCATTTT. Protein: CASSAGTGNQPQHF.

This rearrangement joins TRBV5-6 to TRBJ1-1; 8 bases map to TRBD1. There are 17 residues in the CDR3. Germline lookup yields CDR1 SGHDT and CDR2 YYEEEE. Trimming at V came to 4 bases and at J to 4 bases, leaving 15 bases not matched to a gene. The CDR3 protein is CASSKGQGNRWGTEAFF. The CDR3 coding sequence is TGTGCCAGCAGCAAAGGACAGGGAAATAGGTGGGGCACTGAAGCTTTCTTT.

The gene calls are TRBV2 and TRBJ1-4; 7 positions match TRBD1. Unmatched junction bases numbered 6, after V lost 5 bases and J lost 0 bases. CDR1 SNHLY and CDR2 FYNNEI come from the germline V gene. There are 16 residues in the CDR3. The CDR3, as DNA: TGTGCCAGCAGTCGGGACAGACAAGCAACTAATGAAAAACTGTTTTTT. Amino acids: CASSRDRQATNEKLFF.

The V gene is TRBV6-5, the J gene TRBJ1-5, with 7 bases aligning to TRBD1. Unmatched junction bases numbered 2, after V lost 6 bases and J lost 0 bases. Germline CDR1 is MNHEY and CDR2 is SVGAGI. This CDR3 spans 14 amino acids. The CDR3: CASRGQHSNQPQHF. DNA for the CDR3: TGTGCCAGCAGGGGACAGCATAGCAATCAGCCCCAGCATTTT.

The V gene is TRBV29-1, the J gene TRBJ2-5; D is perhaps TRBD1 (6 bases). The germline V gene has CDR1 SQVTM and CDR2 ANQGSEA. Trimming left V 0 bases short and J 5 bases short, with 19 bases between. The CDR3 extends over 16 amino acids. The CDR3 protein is CSVEDRSQGFMETQYF. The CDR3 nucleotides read TGCAGCGTTGAAGATCGAAGTCAGGGGTTCATGGAGACCCAGTACTTC. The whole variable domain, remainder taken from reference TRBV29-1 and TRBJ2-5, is SAVISQKPSRDICQRGTSLTIQCQVDSQVTMMFWYRQQPGQSLTLIATANQGSEATYESGFVIDKFPISRPNLTFSTLTVSNMSPEDSSIYLCSVEDRSQGFMETQYFGPGTRLLVL.

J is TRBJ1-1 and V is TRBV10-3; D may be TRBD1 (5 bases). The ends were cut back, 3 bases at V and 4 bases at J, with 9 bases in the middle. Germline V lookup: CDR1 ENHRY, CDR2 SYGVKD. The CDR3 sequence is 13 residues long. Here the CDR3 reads CAISERGGTEAFF. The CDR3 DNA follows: TGTGCCATCAGTGAAAGGGGTGGCACTGAAGCTTTCTTT.

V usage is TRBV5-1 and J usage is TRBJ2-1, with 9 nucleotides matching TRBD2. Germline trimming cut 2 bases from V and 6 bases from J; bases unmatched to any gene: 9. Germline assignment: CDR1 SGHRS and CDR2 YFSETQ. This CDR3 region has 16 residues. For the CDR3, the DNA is TGCGCCAGCAGCTTCAGACTAGCGGAGGCGAGCAATGAGCAGTTCTTC. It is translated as CASSFRLAEASNEQFF.

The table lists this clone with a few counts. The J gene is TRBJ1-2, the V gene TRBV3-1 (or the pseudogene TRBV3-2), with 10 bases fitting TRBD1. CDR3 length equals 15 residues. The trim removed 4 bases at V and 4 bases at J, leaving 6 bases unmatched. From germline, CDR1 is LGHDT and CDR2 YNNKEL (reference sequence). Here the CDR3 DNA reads TGTGCCAGCAGCCTCCGGGACAGGGGTGTCTATGGCTACACCTTC. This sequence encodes CASSLRDRGVYGYTF.

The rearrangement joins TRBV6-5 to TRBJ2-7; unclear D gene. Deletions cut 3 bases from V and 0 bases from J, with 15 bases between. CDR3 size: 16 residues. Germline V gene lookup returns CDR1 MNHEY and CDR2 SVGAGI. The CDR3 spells CASSYQAPEPSYEQYF. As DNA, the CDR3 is TGTGCCAGCAGTTATCAAGCGCCGGAACCCTCCTACGAGCAGTACTTC.

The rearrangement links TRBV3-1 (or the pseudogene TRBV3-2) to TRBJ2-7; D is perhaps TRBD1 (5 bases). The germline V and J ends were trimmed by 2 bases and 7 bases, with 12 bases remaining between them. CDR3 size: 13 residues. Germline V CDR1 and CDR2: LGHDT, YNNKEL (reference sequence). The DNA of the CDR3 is TGTGCCAGCAGCCAAAAAAGCTACAGGGAGCAGTACTTC. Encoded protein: CASSQKSYREQYF.

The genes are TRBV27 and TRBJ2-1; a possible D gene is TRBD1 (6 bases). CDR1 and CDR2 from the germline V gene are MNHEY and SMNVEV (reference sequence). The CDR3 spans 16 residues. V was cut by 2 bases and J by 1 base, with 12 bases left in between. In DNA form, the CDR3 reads TGTGCCAGCAGTTTAAGAAGACAGGATTCCTACAATGAGCAGTTCTTC. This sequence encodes CASSLRRQDSYNEQFF.

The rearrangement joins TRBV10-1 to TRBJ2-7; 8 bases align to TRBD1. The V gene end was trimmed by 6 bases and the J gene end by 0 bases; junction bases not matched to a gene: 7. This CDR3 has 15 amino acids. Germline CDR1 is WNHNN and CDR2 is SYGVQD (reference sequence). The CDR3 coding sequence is TGCGCCAGCAGGAGACCGGGACAGGACTCCTACGAGCAGTACTTC. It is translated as CASRRPGQDSYEQYF.

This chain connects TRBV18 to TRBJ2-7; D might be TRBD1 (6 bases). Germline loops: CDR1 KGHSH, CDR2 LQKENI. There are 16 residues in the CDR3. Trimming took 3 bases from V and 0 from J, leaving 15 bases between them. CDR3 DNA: TGTGCCAGCTCACCGCGGACAGTAGGTGCCTCCTACGAGCAGTACTTC. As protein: CASSPRTVGASYEQYF. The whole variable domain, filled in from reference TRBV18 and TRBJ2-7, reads NAGVMQNPRHLVRRRGQEARLRCSPMKGHSHVYWYRQLPEEGLKFMVYLQKENIIDESGMPKERFSAEFPKEGPSILRIQQVVRGDSAAYFCASSPRTVGASYEQYFGPGTRLTVT.

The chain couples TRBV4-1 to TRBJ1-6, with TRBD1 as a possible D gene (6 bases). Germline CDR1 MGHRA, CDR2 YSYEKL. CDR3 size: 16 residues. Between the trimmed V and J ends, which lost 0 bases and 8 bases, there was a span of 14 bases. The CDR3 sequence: CASSQDWGRSYSPLHF. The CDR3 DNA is TGCGCCAGCAGCCAAGATTGGGGGCGAAGCTATTCACCCCTCCACTTT.

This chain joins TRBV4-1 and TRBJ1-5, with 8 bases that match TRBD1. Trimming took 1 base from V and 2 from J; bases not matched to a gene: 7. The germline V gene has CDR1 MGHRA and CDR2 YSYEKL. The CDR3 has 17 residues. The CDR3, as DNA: TGCGCCAGCAGCCAAGTGTTTGGGGGACAGGGCAATCAGCCCCAGCATTTT. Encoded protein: CASSQVFGGQGNQPQHF.

CDR3 loop: CASRAETLYGYTF. DNA for the CDR3: TGTGCCAGCAGGGCCGAAACCCTCTATGGCTACACCTTC. The chain joins TRBV2 to TRBJ1-2; D remains ambiguous. Trimming took off 6 bases at V and 4 bases at J, with 12 bases between the two ends. In germline, CDR1 is SNHLY, CDR2 FYNNEI. The CDR3 contains 13 residues. Looking up the rest from reference TRBV2 and TRBJ1-2 gives the full variable domain: EPEVTQTPSHQVTQMGQEVILRCVPISNHLYFYWYRQILGQKVEFLVSFYNNEISEKSEIFDDQFSVERPDGSNFTLKIRSTKLEDSAMYFCASRAETLYGYTFGSGTRLTVV.

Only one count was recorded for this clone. CDR3 loop: CSVESAGSPQETQYF. CDR3 sequence (DNA): TGCAGCGTTGAGTCAGCCGGGAGCCCCCAAGAGACCCAGTACTTC. This chain uses TRBV29-1 with TRBJ2-5; D perhaps matches TRBD2 (6 bases). This CDR3 has 15 residues. Germline CDR1 is SQVTM and CDR2 is ANQGSEA. V lost 3 bases and J lost 1, with 15 bases in between.